This TCR beta chain was sequenced for a study of T cell repertoires in ileal Crohn's disease. Across the whole study: Every patient was operated on for stricturing (about 60%) or penetrating (approximately 40%) complications.

CDR3 length equals 17 residues. The V and J ends lost 1 base and 8 bases respectively, with 23 bases between them. The germline V gene has CDR1 MGHRA and CDR2 YSYEKL. On this clone: The antigen remains unidentified.

Measured with immunoSEQ multiplex PCR; TCRdb has only the in-frame clones, and not every one. The sample carries roughly 29,000 clones, 80% recorded once. Study-wide results and limits: All patients with clonality above 26.8% had endoscopic recurrence. Compared with non-smokers, active smokers at surgery showed more clonal expansions.

The receptor was derived from an adult with Crohn's disease. The V gene is TRBV4-1, the J gene TRBJ1-1; D is unclear. Sequenced material: ileal tissue. The CDR3 DNA follows: TGCGCCAGCAGCCAAGGTTTGATATGGGGAGTGTTCGTGGAAGCTTTCTTT. The encoded protein is CASSQGLIWGVFVEAFF.